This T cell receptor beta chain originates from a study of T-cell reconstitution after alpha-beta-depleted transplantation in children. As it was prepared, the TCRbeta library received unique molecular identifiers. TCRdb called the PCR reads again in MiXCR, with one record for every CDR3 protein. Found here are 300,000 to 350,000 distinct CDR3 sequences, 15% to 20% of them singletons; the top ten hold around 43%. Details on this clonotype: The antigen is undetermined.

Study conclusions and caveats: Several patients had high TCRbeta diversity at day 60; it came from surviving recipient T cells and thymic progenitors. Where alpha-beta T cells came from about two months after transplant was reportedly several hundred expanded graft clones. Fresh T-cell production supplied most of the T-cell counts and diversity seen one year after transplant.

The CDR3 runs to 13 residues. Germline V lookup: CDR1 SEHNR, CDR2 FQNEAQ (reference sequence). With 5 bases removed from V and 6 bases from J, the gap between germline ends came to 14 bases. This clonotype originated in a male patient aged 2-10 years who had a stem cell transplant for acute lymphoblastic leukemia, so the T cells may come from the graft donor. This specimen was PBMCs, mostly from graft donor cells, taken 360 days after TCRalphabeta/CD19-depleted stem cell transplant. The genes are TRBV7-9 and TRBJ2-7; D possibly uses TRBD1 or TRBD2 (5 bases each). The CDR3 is CASSTLGTFEQYF. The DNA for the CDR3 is TGTGCCAGCAGCACGTTAGGGACGTTCGAGCAGTACTTC.